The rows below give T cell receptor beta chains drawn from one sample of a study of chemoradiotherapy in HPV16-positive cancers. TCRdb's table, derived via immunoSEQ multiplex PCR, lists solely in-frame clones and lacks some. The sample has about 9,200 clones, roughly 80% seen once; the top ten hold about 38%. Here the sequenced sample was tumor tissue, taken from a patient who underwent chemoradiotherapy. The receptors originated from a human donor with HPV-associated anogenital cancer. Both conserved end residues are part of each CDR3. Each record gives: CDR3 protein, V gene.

CASSPRQRLEQFF TRBV11-3
CASSQGLRSTEAFF TRBV4-1
CASSLNPTGLKDSPLHF TRBV27
CASSYQTRGETQYF TRBV18
CASSAMSNQPQHF TRBV6-1
CASKRTASSTDTQYF TRBV28
CASGLVTGLSANTGELFF TRBV12-5
CASKGTGRGEQFF TRBV6-5
CASSQYTGGANIQYF TRBV4-3
CASSLGGRAGGETQYF TRBV7-8
CASSPTGVGEKLFF TRBV6-1
CASSLALRGNYGYTF TRBV5-5
CASRSGETQYF TRBV5-4
CASSLRGGTIYF TRBV14
CATSRDAQDEQYF TRBV15
CASSLSSGAGNQPQHF TRBV7-9
CASSENSQGVRSGNTIYF TRBV7-8
CSVVTGGFGTEAFF TRBV29-1
CASIRGLQREQYF TRBV2
CASSLVAGVGETQYF TRBV7-2
CASTLNLNYGYTF TRBV19
CASSPPSTHEQFF TRBV11-3
CASMDGTVNQPQHF TRBV19
CASSLGQPIYTEAFF TRBV11-3
CASSQGPLLYGYTF TRBV27
CASSQARQGNSPLHF TRBV4-1
CASSPEGDRVQPQHF TRBV5-1
CASSSWTSGDEQYF TRBV27
CASSEASREDTQYF TRBV2
CASSGQPYTEAFF TRBV2
CASSDSSTGSYNEQFF TRBV6-4
CASSRLAGVGTYEQYF TRBV27
CASSPSPVRNEQFF TRBV9
CASSQLRTGNTEAFF TRBV4-1
CASRVRGPNTEAFF TRBV6-1
CASSEQPGLREAFF TRBV25-1
CASHGVSGNTIYF TRBV19
CASSATGARSTEAFF TRBV6-1
CATRLRDRGDSPLHF TRBV10-3
CASSYGGNQPQHF TRBV7-3
CASKEAGYEQYF TRBV7-2
CARPHWGIGNQPQHF TRBV19
CASSFWGRDTGELFF TRBV27
CASSGQGQGVFDGYTF TRBV27
CASSPGQGEWETQYF TRBV5-4
CASSHRENTEAFF TRBV6-1
CATGRTNSNQPQHF TRBV2
CASSPEGHPTDTQYF TRBV9
CASSDRTSGSYEQYF TRBV5-4
CASSLTGGNSGANVLTF TRBV7-3
CSASTGTGISLGYTF TRBV29-1
CASSSKGSNEQFF TRBV5-4
CASSSTYQRDEQFF TRBV5-1
CATSVGTSTDTQYF TRBV6-1
CASSYSGFSYGYTF TRBV27